These 14 T cell receptor beta chains share one sample of origin, sequenced in a study of T-cell memory formation after mild COVID-19. TCRdb used MiXCR to reprocess the 5' RACE reads, holding one entry per CDR3 protein. The table lists hundreds of thousands of distinct CDR3 sequences, approximately 19% of them singletons. Sequencing used PBMCs or a T cell subset sorted from them (not recorded which). Source of these receptors: a man younger than 30 who had mild COVID-19 (a few samples of this study predate the infection). Cell type and time point are not known.

A few counts support this clonotype. The chain joins TRBV12-3 or TRBV12-4 to TRBJ1-4; no definite D call. V was shortened by 6 bases and J by 0 bases, with 5 bases between the two germline ends. The CDR3 is 13 amino acids. The CDR3 spells CASRVSTNEKLFF. The CDR3 nucleotides are TGTGCCAGCAGGGTGTCAACTAATGAAAAACTGTTTTTT.

This clonotype was picked up a small number of times. The V call is TRBV7-2, the J call TRBJ2-5; D remains ambiguous. The CDR3 runs 15 residues. CDR1 is SGHTA, CDR2 FQGNSA, per germline. V was cut by 3 bases and J by 2 bases, with 13 bases left in between. CDR3 nucleotides: TGTGCCAGCAGCTTTCAAGCACGGAATCAAGAGACCCAGTACTTC. Its translation: CASSFQARNQETQYF.

This chain links TRBV4-1 with TRBJ1-4; D is perhaps TRBD1 (5 bases). V lost 1 base and J lost 8, with 8 bases in between. This CDR3 is 13 amino acids long. Germline V gene lookup returns CDR1 MGHRA and CDR2 YSYEKL. The CDR3 here is CASSQADSEKLFF. CDR3 sequence (DNA): TGCGCCAGCAGCCAAGCCGACAGCGAAAAACTGTTTTTT.

The sample holds a few counts of this clonotype. The chain carries TRBV7-3 and TRBJ2-3; D not resolved. The CDR3 has 14 residues. V was cut by 1 base and J by 4 bases, with 9 bases left in between. Per germline, CDR1 SGHTA and CDR2 FQGTGA. The CDR3 bases are TGTGCCAGCAGCTTAAAGACCATCCCAGATACGCAGTATTTT. It is translated as CASSLKTIPDTQYF. The full variable domain, its missing parts supplied by reference TRBV7-3 and TRBJ2-3, is GAGVSQTPSNKVTEKGKYVELRCDPISGHTALYWYRQSLGQGPEFLIYFQGTGAADDSGLPNDRFFAVRPEGSVSTLKIQRTERGDSAVYLCASSLKTIPDTQYFGPGTRLTVL.

The chain joins TRBV4-3 to TRBJ2-1; D assignment may be TRBD1 or TRBD2 (7 bases each). V was shortened by 3 bases and J by 8 bases, with 14 bases between the two germline ends. The CDR3 is 14 amino acids. CDR1 is LGHNA and CDR2 is YSLEER in the germline V gene. Written as DNA, the CDR3 is TGCGCCAGCAGCCAGGGAGGGGGCCGGCATGAGCAGTTCTTC. It specifies CASSQGGGRHEQFF.

This clonotype has only a few counts. The chain combines TRBV4-3 with TRBJ2-7; D not resolved. With 0 bases removed from V and 6 bases from J, the gap between germline ends came to 9 bases. The CDR3 consists of 13 residues. Germline V CDR1 and CDR2: LGHNA, YSLEER. DNA for the CDR3: TGCGCCAGCAGCCAAGATTGGCGGAGCGAGCAGTACTTC. The encoded protein is CASSQDWRSEQYF.

This clonotype was detected only a few times. The V and J genes are TRBV2 and TRBJ2-7, with a weak D call TRBD2 (6 bases). CDR1 is SNHLY, CDR2 FYNNEI, per germline. V was shortened by 6 bases and J by 9 bases, with 12 bases between the two germline ends. This CDR3 has 11 amino acids. This CDR3 is CASRAGTRQYF. The CDR3 DNA follows: TGTGCCAGCAGGGCTGGGACTCGGCAGTACTTC.

The J gene is TRBJ2-3, the V gene TRBV5-1, with 10 bases that match TRBD1. The CDR3 sequence is 16 residues long. From germline, CDR1 is SGHRS and CDR2 YFSETQ. V was clipped by 4 bases and J by 0 bases; unmatched bases: 5. DNA of the CDR3: TGCGCCAGCAGCCCGGGACAGGGGTCTAGCACAGATACGCAGTATTTT. It codes for CASSPGQGSSTDTQYF.

The rearrangement links TRBV9 to TRBJ1-2; a possible D gene is TRBD1 (6 bases). Trimming took 4 bases from V and 6 from J, leaving 13 bases between them. From germline, CDR1 is SGDLS and CDR2 YYNGEE. The CDR3 is made up of 13 amino acids. This CDR3 is CASSYGQNHGYTF. Here the CDR3 DNA reads TGTGCCAGCAGCTACGGACAGAATCATGGCTACACCTTC.

This clonotype has a count of ten or more. J is TRBJ1-2 and V is TRBV7-2; 7 nucleotides match TRBD1. CDR1 is SGHTA and CDR2 is FQGNSA in the germline V gene. The CDR3 has 13 residues. V was clipped by 4 bases and J by 8 bases; unmatched bases: 7. Here the CDR3 reads CASSSANRGGYTF. The CDR3 region has the DNA TGTGCCAGCAGCTCCGCAAACAGGGGCGGCTACACCTTC.

This clonotype was detected a few times. V is TRBV4-1 and J is TRBJ2-3; D uncertain. Trimming shortened V by 1 base and J by 5 bases, and 13 bases separated the two germline ends. Germline V CDR1 and CDR2: MGHRA, YSYEKL. This CDR3 has 15 residues. CDR3 region: CASSQVWGNVDTQYF. The CDR3 DNA reads TGCGCCAGCAGCCAAGTTTGGGGAAATGTAGATACGCAGTATTTT.

A few counts support this clonotype. The chain uses TRBV19 and TRBJ1-1, with a tentative D call TRBD1 (5 bases). The CDR3 has 13 amino acids. Trimming took off 8 bases at V and 7 bases at J, with 17 bases between the two ends. CDR1 and CDR2 (germline): LNHDA, SQIVND (reference sequence). CDR3 protein: CASRLWGDGEAFF. The CDR3 nucleotides read TGTGCCAGTCGACTCTGGGGGGACGGTGAAGCTTTCTTT.

Only a few counts were recorded for this clonotype. CDR3 protein: CAISGTDYGYTF. CDR3 DNA sequence: TGTGCCATCAGCGGGACAGACTATGGCTACACCTTC. The genes are TRBV10-3 and TRBJ1-2, with 7 bases fitting TRBD1. The CDR3 consists of 12 residues. In germline, CDR1 is ENHRY, CDR2 SYGVKD. V lost 6 bases to trimming and J lost 3 bases; unmatched junction nucleotides: 1.

This clonotype was recorded a few times. This rearrangement joins TRBV20-1 to TRBJ2-1; 10 bases line up with TRBD2. V trimming: 5 bases; J trimming: 5 bases; junction bases outside the gene matches: 6. Germline CDR1 reads DFQATT; CDR2 reads SNEGSKA (reference sequence). This CDR3 has 14 amino acids. CDR3 DNA: TGCAGTGCTCCTAGCGGGGGCCTACACAATGAGCAGTTCTTC. Its translation: CSAPSGGLHNEQFF.